Shown below are 25 T cell receptor beta chains from a single sample sequenced in a study of T cell changes during pregnancy in multiple sclerosis. The method was immunoSEQ multiplex PCR; TCRdb's version includes in-frame clones alone and lacks a portion of them. This sample has about 27,000 clones; roughly nine tenths occur once, and the top ten carry around 16%. The sample was CD8+ T cells from peripheral blood mononuclear cells, taken in the second trimester of pregnancy. These receptors were obtained from a female donor with multiple sclerosis, enrolled in a pregnancy study.

The V and J genes are TRBV4-3 and TRBJ1-2, with 12 bases aligning to TRBD1. Germline-derived CDR1 and CDR2 are LGHNA and YSLEER. The CDR3 spans 17 residues. V dropped 4 bases and J dropped 8; count of bases not matched to a gene: 14. The CDR3 coding sequence is TGCGCCAGCAGCCGAGAGCCCTGGGGACAGGGGGCCGGGGGCTACACCTTC. Translation: CASSREPWGQGAGGYTF.

The V gene is TRBV21-1, the J gene TRBJ1-6; the D call TRBD1 from the table was never checked on the DNA. TRBV21-1 is a documented pseudogene. The CDR3 sequence is 16 residues long. The CDR3 DNA is TGTGCCAGCAGCAAACCGGGACAGCCTGCAAAGGCACCCCTCCACTTT. Translation gives CASSKPGQPAKAPLHF.

The V gene is TRBV27, the J gene TRBJ1-2; TRBD1 is a possible D gene (5 bases). This CDR3 is built from 15 residues. With 6 bases removed from V and 4 bases from J, the gap between germline ends came to 18 bases. Germline assignment: CDR1 MNHEY and CDR2 SMNVEV (reference sequence). The CDR3 sequence: CASSYGGTPRYGYTF. The CDR3 nucleotides read TGTGCCAGCAGCTACGGCGGGACGCCTCGCTATGGCTACACCTTC.

The sample holds one count of this clone. V usage is TRBV5-4 and J usage is TRBJ2-7; 7 bases match TRBD1. V dropped 0 bases and J dropped 12; count of bases not matched to a gene: 9. In germline, CDR1 is SGHNT, CDR2 YYREEE (reference sequence). The CDR3 length is 13 residues. CDR3 loop: CASSLGGQRAVYF. The CDR3 DNA is TGTGCCAGCAGCTTGGGGGGACAGAGAGCGGTGTACTTC.

The rearrangement uses TRBV28 and TRBJ2-3; D might be TRBD2 (6 bases). Germline-derived CDR1 and CDR2 are MDHEN and SYDVKM. This CDR3 spans 14 amino acids. With 7 bases removed from V and 4 bases from J, the gap between germline ends came to 15 bases. The CDR3 reads CASNTSPAADTQYF. CDR3 in DNA: TGTGCCAGCAATACTAGCCCAGCAGCAGATACGCAGTATTTT. Using reference TRBV28 and TRBJ2-3 for the parts outside the CDR3, the full variable domain is DVKVTQSSRYLVKRTGEKVFLECVQDMDHENMFWYRQDPGLGLRLIYFSYDVKMKEKGDIPEGYSVSREKKERFSLILESASTNQTSMYLCASNTSPAADTQYFGPGTRLTVL.

The chain carries TRBV28 and TRBJ2-2; D possibly corresponds to TRBD1 (6 bases). The V end lost 1 base, the J end lost 0 bases, and 9 bases lay between the germline ends. Germline V gene sequence: CDR1 MDHEN, CDR2 SYDVKM. There are 16 residues in the CDR3. CDR3 coding DNA: TGTGCCAGCAGTTTATCATGGACAGCGAACACCGGGGAGCTGTTTTTT. The encoded protein is CASSLSWTANTGELFF.

The chain is built from TRBV27 and TRBJ1-4; 8 bases are shared with TRBD1. The length of the CDR3 is 15 residues. Germline V lookup: CDR1 MNHEY, CDR2 SMNVEV (reference sequence). Trimming removed 2 bases from V and 3 bases from J; junction bases left unmatched: 2. The CDR3 DNA follows: TGTGCCAGCAGTTTAAGGACAGGGCCTAATGAAAAACTGTTTTTT. Its translation is CASSLRTGPNEKLFF.

The chain joins TRBV27 to TRBJ1-2, with TRBD1 matching 7 bases. The CDR3 extends over 15 amino acids. J was trimmed by 4 bases and V by 5 bases; bases with no gene match: 10. CDR1 is MNHEY and CDR2 is SMNVEV in the germline V gene (reference sequence). In DNA form, the CDR3 reads TGTGCCAGCAGTGGATTTCCGGACAGGTTCTATGGCTACACCTTC. This sequence encodes CASSGFPDRFYGYTF.

In DNA, the CDR3 is TGTGCCAGCAGCCAAGGGCCTAGCGGGACCCTAGATACGCAGTATTTT. It yields the protein CASSQGPSGTLDTQYF. This rearrangement joins TRBV4-2 to TRBJ2-3, with 9 bases lining up with TRBD2. Germline values: CDR1 LGHNA, CDR2 YNFKEQ. This CDR3 contains 16 residues. Unmatched junction bases numbered 7, after V lost 1 base and J lost 5 bases.

This clone was seen a few times. The chain has TRBV6-1 and TRBJ2-7, with 9 positions matching TRBD2. The J segment lost 10 bases and the V segment lost 1 base, leaving 11 bases of the junction unmatched. This CDR3 has 15 amino acids. Germline CDR1 MNHNS, CDR2 SASEGT. CDR3 in amino acids: CASSEDGAGGRHQYF. The CDR3 DNA sequence: TGTGCCAGCAGTGAAGATGGGGCGGGAGGGCGGCATCAGTACTTC.

V and J are TRBV7-2 and TRBJ2-7; D may be TRBD1 (5 bases). Germline V lookup: CDR1 SGHTA, CDR2 FQGNSA. The CDR3 is 11 residues long. V gave up 4 bases and J gave up 5 bases, with 6 bases separating them. The CDR3 region is CASSSDNEQYF. The DNA for the CDR3 is TGTGCCAGCAGCTCGGACAACGAGCAGTACTTC.

The chain joins TRBV11-2 to TRBJ2-5; D remains ambiguous. This CDR3 is 14 amino acids long. Between the trimmed V and J ends, which lost 5 bases and 2 bases, there was a span of 12 bases. Per germline, CDR1 SGHAT and CDR2 FQNNGV. The CDR3 region is CASSTYLIQETQYF. The CDR3 DNA reads TGTGCCAGCAGCACATACCTCATACAAGAGACCCAGTACTTC.

The chain is built from TRBV4-1 and TRBJ2-3, with no clear D. Germline V gives CDR1 MGHRA, CDR2 YSYEKL. The ends were cut back, 0 bases at V and 9 bases at J, with 7 bases in the middle. The CDR3 loop spans 12 amino acids. CDR3 nucleotide sequence: TGCGCCAGCAGCCAAGATGAGACAACGCAGTATTTT. Its protein is CASSQDETTQYF.

The chain employs TRBV28 and TRBJ2-3, with D unclear. This CDR3 comprises 17 residues. Germline V gives CDR1 MDHEN, CDR2 SYDVKM. V was shortened by 2 bases and J by 3 bases, with 18 bases between the two germline ends. The CDR3 nucleotides read TGTGCCAGCAGTTTAGCACTACGAAAAGAGGCAACAGATACGCAGTATTTT. This translates into CASSLALRKEATDTQYF.

Of note for this clone: A read error may account for a junction end that differs from germline. The rearrangement links TRBV7-7 to TRBJ2-5; 8 bases agree with TRBD2. The V gene's germline CDR1 is SSHAT and CDR2 FNYEAQ (reference sequence). This CDR3 has 17 amino acids. The CDR3 here is CASSPNPPGTRQETQYF. The CDR3 DNA is TGTGCTAGCAGCCCCAACCCGCCCGGGACTAGACAAGAGACCCAGTACTTC.

The CDR3 sequence: CASSGRQGANYGYTF. The CDR3 DNA follows: TGTGCCAGCAGTGGCCGTCAGGGCGCTAACTATGGCTACACCTTC. V is TRBV6-1 and J is TRBJ1-2; D perhaps matches TRBD1 (5 bases). This CDR3 has 15 residues. Trimming took 4 bases from V and 0 from J, leaving 12 bases between them. Germline V gene data show CDR1 as MNHNS and CDR2 as SASEGT.

This chain connects TRBV5-1 to TRBJ1-5; D is unclear. This CDR3 is built from 13 residues. Germline CDR1 SGHRS, CDR2 YFSETQ. Trimming stripped 0 bases from V and 6 bases from J, with 7 bases between. The CDR3 loop is CASSLGSGQPQHF. CDR3 in DNA: TGCGCCAGCAGCTTGGGGAGTGGTCAGCCCCAGCATTTT.

V usage is TRBV11-2 and J usage is TRBJ2-3; tentative D call: TRBD2 (6 bases). The CDR3 contains 13 residues. Germline lookup yields CDR1 SGHAT and CDR2 FQNNGV. Trimming took 1 base from V and 5 from J, leaving 7 bases between them. The CDR3 DNA reads TGTGCCAGCAGCTTAGGAGCGGGAGATACGCAGTATTTT. It yields the protein CASSLGAGDTQYF.

The chain has TRBV29-1 and TRBJ2-1; 11 nucleotides agree with TRBD2. The CDR3 has 17 amino acids. With V trimmed by 1 base and J by 6 bases, 11 bases remained unmatched. Germline V gives CDR1 SQVTM, CDR2 ANQGSEA. The CDR3 here is CSVEGGLSGRAFNEQFF. In DNA, the CDR3 is TGCAGCGTTGAAGGGGGACTTAGCGGGAGGGCCTTCAATGAGCAGTTCTTC.

The chain has TRBV7-3 and TRBJ2-2, with 12 nucleotides matching TRBD2. The CDR3 is made up of 19 amino acids. The germline gives CDR1 SGHTA, CDR2 FQGTGA. V lost 4 bases, J lost 3 bases, and 12 bases stayed unmatched. CDR3 amino acids: CASSSEGLAGLGDTGELFF. DNA of the CDR3: TGTGCCAGCAGCTCCGAGGGACTAGCGGGCCTTGGGGACACCGGGGAGCTGTTTTTT.

The rearrangement links TRBV7-9 to TRBJ2-3; TRBD2 matches 10 bases. The CDR3 totals 17 residues. J was trimmed by 3 bases and V by 4 bases; bases with no gene match: 10. CDR1 and CDR2 (germline): SEHNR, FQNEAQ (reference sequence). The CDR3 here is CASSSVARTSGTDTQYF. The CDR3 DNA is TGTGCCAGCAGCTCGGTGGCTCGGACTAGCGGTACAGATACGCAGTATTTT. Looking up the rest from reference TRBV7-9 and TRBJ2-3 gives the full variable domain: DTGVSQNPRHKITKRGQNVTFRCDPISEHNRLYWYRQTLGQGPEFLTYFQNEAQLEKSRLLSDRFSAERPKGSFSTLEIQRTEQGDSAMYLCASSSVARTSGTDTQYFGPGTRLTVL.

The gene calls are TRBV7-6 and TRBJ2-7, with a tentative D call TRBD2 (6 bases). This CDR3 comprises 14 residues. V was trimmed by 5 bases and J by 3 bases, leaving 14 bases between them. The germline gives CDR1 SGHVS, CDR2 FNYEAQ. In nucleotides, the CDR3 is TGTGCCAGCAGCGGACCCGGGACTGGCTACGAGCAGTACTTC. Amino acid sequence: CASSGPGTGYEQYF.

The chain links TRBV9 to TRBJ2-1; 7 positions agree with TRBD2. Trimming cost V 1 base and J 3 bases; bases outside gene matches: 4. CDR1 is SGDLS, CDR2 YYNGEE, per germline. The CDR3 is 15 amino acids. The DNA of the CDR3 is TGTGCCAGCAGCGTACAGGGAGGGAGCTACAATGAGCAGTTCTTC. Protein: CASSVQGGSYNEQFF.

The rearrangement uses TRBV6-5 and TRBJ2-3, with TRBD2 as a possible D gene (6 bases). From germline, CDR1 is MNHEY and CDR2 SVGAGI. The CDR3 runs to 14 residues. V gave up 10 bases and J gave up 2 bases, with 16 bases separating them. CDR3: CATTPGDFTDTQYF. DNA for the CDR3: TGTGCCACAACCCCCGGGGACTTCACAGATACGCAGTATTTT.

This clone was observed once. V is TRBV7-8 and J is TRBJ2-7; a weak D match, TRBD2 (6 bases). V was clipped by 8 bases and J by 2 bases, with 13 bases between them. CDR3 length: 13 residues. Per the germline V gene, CDR1 is SGHVS and CDR2 is FQNEAQ. Here the CDR3 reads CASLRTGAYEQYF. The CDR3 DNA sequence: TGTGCCAGCCTACGGACGGGAGCCTACGAGCAGTACTTC.